The 5 T cell receptor beta chains below all came from one sample that was sequenced in a study of molecular identifiers for immune sequencing clone quantification. One entry per CDR3 protein results from TCRdb running MiXCR on the PCR reads. The sample has about 510,000 distinct CDR3 sequences; about 25% are singletons. The sample taken for sequencing was naive CD8+ T cells from blood, with Jurkat cell RNA spiked in. The subset denotes: FACS-sorted CD8+CD4-CCR7+CD45RA+ naive T cells. These receptors were obtained from a human donor in good health. Some libraries in this study had Jurkat cell RNA spiked in.

Regarding this clonotype: A read error may explain this, as a much larger clone is one base away. This chain links TRBV6-1 with TRBJ1-2, with 10 bases lining up with TRBD1. CDR3 size: 17 residues. Germline V CDR1 and CDR2: MNHNS, SASEGT. With V trimmed by 0 bases and J by 4 bases, 8 bases remained unmatched. Here the CDR3 reads CASSEAGTGAYGYGYTF. The CDR3 DNA follows: TGTGCCAGCAGTGAAGCGGGGACAGGGGCGTACGGCTATGGCTACACCTTC.

This clonotype was seen more than once but under ten times. DNA of the CDR3: TGTGCCAGCAGTTTTAGGGTCCCCGTGACCGGAGAGACCCAGTACTTC. Its protein is CASSFRVPVTGETQYF. V gene TRBV6-6 combines with J gene TRBJ2-5; D is unresolved. This CDR3 region has 16 residues. Trimming cost V 4 bases and J 4 bases, with 19 bases left between them. Germline V gives CDR1 MNHNY, CDR2 SVGAGI (reference sequence).

This clonotype was counted only a few times. The V and J genes are TRBV6-5 and TRBJ2-7; TRBD1 matches 10 bases. The CDR3 totals 15 residues. Germline values: CDR1 MNHEY, CDR2 SVGAGI. Germline trimming cut 0 bases from V and 4 bases from J; bases unmatched to any gene: 3. The DNA for the CDR3 is TGTGCCAGCAGTTACTCAGGACAGGGGGGGTACGAGCAGTACTTC. Amino acids: CASSYSGQGGYEQYF.

This clonotype was recorded only once. The conserved phenylalanine or tryptophan normally closing the CDR3 is absent here, so this likely arose from a read error. The gene calls are TRBV30 and TRBJ2-1; D perhaps matches TRBD1 (5 bases). CDR1 is GTSNPN and CDR2 is SVGIG in the germline V gene (reference sequence). The CDR3 has 14 amino acids. V lost 0 bases, J lost 5 bases, and 11 bases lay in between. The CDR3 here is CAWSVGVGDNEQFL. CDR3 sequence (DNA): TGTGCCTGGAGTGTAGGGGTTGGCGACAATGAGCAGTTCCTC.

The rearrangement links TRBV20-1 to TRBJ2-1; D gene uncertain. The CDR3 covers 15 residues. CDR1 and CDR2 from the germline V gene are DFQATT and SNEGSKA (reference sequence). V was cut by 5 bases and J by 5 bases, with 19 bases left in between. CDR3 loop: CSAPKGAWGHNEQFF. In DNA, the CDR3 is TGCAGTGCTCCAAAGGGCGCTTGGGGTCACAATGAGCAGTTCTTC.